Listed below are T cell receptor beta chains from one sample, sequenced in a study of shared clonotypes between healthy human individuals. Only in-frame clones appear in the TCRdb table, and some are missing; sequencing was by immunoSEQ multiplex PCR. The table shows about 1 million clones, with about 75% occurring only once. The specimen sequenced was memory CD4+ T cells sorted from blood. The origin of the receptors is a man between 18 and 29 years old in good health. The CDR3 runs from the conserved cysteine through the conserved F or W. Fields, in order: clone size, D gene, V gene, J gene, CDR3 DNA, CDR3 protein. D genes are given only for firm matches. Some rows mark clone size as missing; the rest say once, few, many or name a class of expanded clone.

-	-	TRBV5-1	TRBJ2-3	TGCGCCAGCCGACTCGCGGGCACAGATACGCAGTATTTT	CASRLAGTDTQYF
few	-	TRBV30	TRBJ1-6	TGTGCCTGGGACCAAGGGGGTAATTCACCCCTCCACTTT	CAWDQGGNSPLHF
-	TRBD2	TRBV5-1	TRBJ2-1	TGCGCCAGCAGCTTCGGGGCGGGGACTAACAATGAGCAGTTCTTC	CASSFGAGTNNEQFF
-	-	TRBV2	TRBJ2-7	TGTGCCAGCAAAGTGGGCTCCTACGAGCAGTACTTC	CASKVGSYEQYF
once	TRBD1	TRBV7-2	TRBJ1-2	TGTGCCAGCAGCTCGGAGGCCGGGACAGGGGGCAAGGATGGCTACACCTTC	CASSSEAGTGGKDGYTF
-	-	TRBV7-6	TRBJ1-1	TGTGCCAGCAGCTTAGAGGCAGGGGCAAACACTGAAGCTTTCTTT	CASSLEAGANTEAFF
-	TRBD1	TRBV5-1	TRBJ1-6	TGCGCCAGCAGCGAGGGGACAGGGCAACCCCTCCACTTT	CASSEGTGQPLHF
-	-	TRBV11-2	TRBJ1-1	TGTGCCAGCAGCCCCCAGGGGAGAGCTTTCTTT	CASSPQGRAFF
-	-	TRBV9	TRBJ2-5	TGTGCCAGCAGCGTCCACGGAGCGTTTCAAGAGACCCAGTACTTC	CASSVHGAFQETQYF
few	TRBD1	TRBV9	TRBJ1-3	TGTGCCAGCAGCGTAGACGACAGGGAAACAGGAAACACCATATATTTT	CASSVDDRETGNTIYF
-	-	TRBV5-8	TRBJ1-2	TGTGCCAGCAGCTTGAGGGGCCGTGAGGATAGCTATGGCTACACCTTC	CASSLRGREDSYGYTF
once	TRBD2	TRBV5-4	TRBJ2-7	TGTGCCAGCAGCTTGGCGCCCACCCGACTAGCGGGGGGGGCCTACGAGCAGTACTTC	CASSLAPTRLAGGAYEQYF
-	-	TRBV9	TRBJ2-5	TGTGCCAGCAGCGTAGTTACAGGTCGAGGGGAGACCCAGTACTTC	CASSVVTGRGETQYF
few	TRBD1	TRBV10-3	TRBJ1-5	TGTGCCATCAGGGACAGGGCGGGTCAGCCCCAGCATTTT	CAIRDRAGQPQHF
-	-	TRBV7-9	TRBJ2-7	TGTGCCAGCAGCCCTATTCTACAGGGTGCCGAGCAGTACTTC	CASSPILQGAEQYF
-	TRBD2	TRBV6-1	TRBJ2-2	TGTGCCAGCAGTGACCCTAGGAGCGGGGGGGCCGCCTCCGGGGAGCTGTTTTTT	CASSDPRSGGAASGELFF
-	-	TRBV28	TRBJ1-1	TGTGCCAGCAGTTTAAAAGGGACGAACACTGAAGCTTTCTTT	CASSLKGTNTEAFF
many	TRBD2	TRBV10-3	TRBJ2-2	TGTGCCATCAGTGGGAAACTCTCTAGCGGAGGGAACACCGGGGAGCTGTTTTTT	CAISGKLSSGGNTGELFF
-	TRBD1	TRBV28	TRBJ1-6	TGTGCCAGCAGTTTAGGGGACAGGGGTTCACCCCTCCACTTT	CASSLGDRGSPLHF
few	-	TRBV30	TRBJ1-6	TGTGCCTGGAGGCGTGGTTCACCCCTCCACTTT	CAWRRGSPLHF
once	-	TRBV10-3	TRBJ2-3	TGTGCCATCAGTTTAGGAACAGATACGCAGTATTTT	CAISLGTDTQYF
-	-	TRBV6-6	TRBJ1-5	TGTGCCACCCACTTTGCGGTGAATCAGCCCCAGCATTTT	CATHFAVNQPQHF
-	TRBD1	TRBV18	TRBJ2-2	TGTGCCAGCTCGAGGGACAGCACCGGGGAGCTGTTTTTT	CASSRDSTGELFF
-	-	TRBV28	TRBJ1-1	TGTGCCAGCAACCTGAAGTCCCCCCCCCAAGCTTTCTTT	CASNLKSPPQAFF
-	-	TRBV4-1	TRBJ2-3	TGCGCCAGCAGATCAAGCGGCACAGATACGCAGTATTTT	CASRSSGTDTQYF
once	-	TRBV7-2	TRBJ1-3	TGTGCCAGCAGCTTGTATACAGGTGGAAACACCATATATTTT	CASSLYTGGNTIYF
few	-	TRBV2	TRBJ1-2	TGTGCCAGCAGTGAACGGACGAACTATGGCTACACCTTC	CASSERTNYGYTF
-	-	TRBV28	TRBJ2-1	TGTGCCAGCAGTTTCTCGGGGAGCTCCTACAATGAGCAGTTCTTC	CASSFSGSSYNEQFF
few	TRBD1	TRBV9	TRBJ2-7	TGTGCCAGCAGCGTAGCTTGGGGGACAGGGGACTTCGAGCAGTACTTC	CASSVAWGTGDFEQYF
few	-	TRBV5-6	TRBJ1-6	TGTGCCAGCAGCCGGGTGTACTATAATTCACCCCTCCACTTT	CASSRVYYNSPLHF
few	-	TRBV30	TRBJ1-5	TGTGCCTGGAAGACGGGCAATCAGCCCCAGCATTTT	CAWKTGNQPQHF
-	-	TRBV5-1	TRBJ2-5	TGCGCCAGCAGCTTGCCCGGGACTCAAGAGACCCAGTACTTC	CASSLPGTQETQYF
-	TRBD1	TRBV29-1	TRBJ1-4	TGCAGCGCGGGACAGGGCCGTGAAAAACTGTTTTTT	CSAGQGREKLFF